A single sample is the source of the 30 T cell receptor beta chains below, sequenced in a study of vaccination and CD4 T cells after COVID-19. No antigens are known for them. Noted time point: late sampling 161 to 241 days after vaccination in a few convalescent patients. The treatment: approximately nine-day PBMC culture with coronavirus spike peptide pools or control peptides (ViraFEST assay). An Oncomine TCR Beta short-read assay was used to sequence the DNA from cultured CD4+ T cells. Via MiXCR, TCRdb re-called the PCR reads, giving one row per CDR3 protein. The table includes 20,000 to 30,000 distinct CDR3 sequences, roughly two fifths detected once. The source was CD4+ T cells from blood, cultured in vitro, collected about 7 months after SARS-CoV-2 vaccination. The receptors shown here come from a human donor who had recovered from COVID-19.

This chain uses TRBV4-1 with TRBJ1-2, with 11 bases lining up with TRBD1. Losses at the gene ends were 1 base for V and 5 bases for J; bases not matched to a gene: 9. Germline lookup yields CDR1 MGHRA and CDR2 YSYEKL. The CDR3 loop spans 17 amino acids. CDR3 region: CASSQGGTGGSLYGYTF. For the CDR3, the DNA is TGCGCCAGCAGCCAAGGCGGGACAGGGGGAAGTCTTTATGGCTACACCTTC.

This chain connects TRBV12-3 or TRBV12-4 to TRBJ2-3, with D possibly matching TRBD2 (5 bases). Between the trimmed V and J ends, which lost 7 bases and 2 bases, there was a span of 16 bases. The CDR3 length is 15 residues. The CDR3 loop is CASTTRGIFTDTQYF. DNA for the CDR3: TGTGCCAGCACTACTAGAGGGATATTCACAGATACGCAGTATTTT.

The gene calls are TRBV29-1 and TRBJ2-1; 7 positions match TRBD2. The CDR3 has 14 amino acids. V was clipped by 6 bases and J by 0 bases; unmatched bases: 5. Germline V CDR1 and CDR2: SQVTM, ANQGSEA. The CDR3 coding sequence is TGCAGCGTCCTAGCGGTGAGCTCCTACAATGAGCAGTTCTTC. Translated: CSVLAVSSYNEQFF.

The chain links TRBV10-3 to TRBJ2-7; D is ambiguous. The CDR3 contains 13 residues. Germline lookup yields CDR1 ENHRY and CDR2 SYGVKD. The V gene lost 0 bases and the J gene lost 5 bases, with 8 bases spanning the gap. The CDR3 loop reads CAISESSRDEQYF. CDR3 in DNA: TGTGCCATCAGTGAGTCGAGTAGGGACGAGCAGTACTTC.

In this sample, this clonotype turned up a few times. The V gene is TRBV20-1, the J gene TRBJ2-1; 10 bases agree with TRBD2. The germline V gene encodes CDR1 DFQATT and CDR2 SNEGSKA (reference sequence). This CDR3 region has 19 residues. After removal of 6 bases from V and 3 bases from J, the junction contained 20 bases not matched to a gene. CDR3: CSALGVPGTSVPIYNEQFF. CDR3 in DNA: TGCAGTGCACTAGGGGTCCCCGGGACTAGCGTTCCGATCTACAATGAGCAGTTCTTC.

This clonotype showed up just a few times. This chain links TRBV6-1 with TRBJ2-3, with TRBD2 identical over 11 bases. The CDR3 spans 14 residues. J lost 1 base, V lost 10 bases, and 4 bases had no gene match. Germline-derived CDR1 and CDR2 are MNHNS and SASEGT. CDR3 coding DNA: TGTGCCACAAAGGGACTAGCGGGCACAGATACGCAGTATTTT. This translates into CATKGLAGTDTQYF.

CDR3 in amino acids: CASSSGRATDTQYF. The CDR3 DNA reads as TGTGCCAGCAGTAGCGGGAGGGCCACAGATACGCAGTATTTT. J is TRBJ2-3 and V is TRBV6-4, with 10 bases identical to TRBD2. The J segment lost 2 bases and the V segment lost 5 bases, leaving 1 base of the junction unmatched. From germline, CDR1 is MRHNA and CDR2 SNTAGT. The CDR3 sequence is 14 residues long.

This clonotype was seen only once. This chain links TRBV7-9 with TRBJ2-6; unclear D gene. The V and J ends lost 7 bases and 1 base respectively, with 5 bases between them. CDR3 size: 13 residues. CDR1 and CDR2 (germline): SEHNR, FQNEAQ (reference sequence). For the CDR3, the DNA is TGTGCCAGCAACGAATCTGGGGCCAACGTCCTGACTTTC. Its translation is CASNESGANVLTF.

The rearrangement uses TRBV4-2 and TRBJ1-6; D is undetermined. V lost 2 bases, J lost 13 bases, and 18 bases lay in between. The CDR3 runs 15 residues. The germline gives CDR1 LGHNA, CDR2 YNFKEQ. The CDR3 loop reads CASSQYWEERIPLHF. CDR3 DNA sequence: TGTGCCAGCAGCCAATACTGGGAAGAGAGAATTCCCCTCCACTTT.

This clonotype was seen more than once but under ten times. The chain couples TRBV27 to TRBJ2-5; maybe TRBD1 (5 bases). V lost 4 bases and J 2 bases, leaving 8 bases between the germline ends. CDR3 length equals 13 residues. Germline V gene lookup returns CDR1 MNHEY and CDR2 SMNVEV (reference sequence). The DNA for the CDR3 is TGTGCCAGCAGTTCAGACAGACAAGAGACCCAGTACTTC. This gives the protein CASSSDRQETQYF.

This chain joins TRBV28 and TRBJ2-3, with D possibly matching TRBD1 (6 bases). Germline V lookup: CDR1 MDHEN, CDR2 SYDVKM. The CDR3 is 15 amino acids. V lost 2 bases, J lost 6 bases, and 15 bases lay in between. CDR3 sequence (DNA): TGTGCCAGCAGTTTAAACCCCCCCGGACAGGATACGCAGTATTTT. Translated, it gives CASSLNPPGQDTQYF.

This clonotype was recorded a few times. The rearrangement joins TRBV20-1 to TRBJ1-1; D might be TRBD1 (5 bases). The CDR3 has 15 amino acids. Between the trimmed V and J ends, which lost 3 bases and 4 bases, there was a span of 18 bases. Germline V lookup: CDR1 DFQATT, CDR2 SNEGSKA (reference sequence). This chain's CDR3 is CSARPLQGYPTEAFF. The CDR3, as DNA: TGCAGTGCTAGGCCTTTGCAGGGCTACCCCACTGAAGCTTTCTTT.

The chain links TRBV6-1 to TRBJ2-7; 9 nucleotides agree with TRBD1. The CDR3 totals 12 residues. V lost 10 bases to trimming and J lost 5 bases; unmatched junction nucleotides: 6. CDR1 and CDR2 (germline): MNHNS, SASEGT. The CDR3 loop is CATNRGRNEQYF. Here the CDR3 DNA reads TGTGCCACCAACAGGGGGCGTAACGAGCAGTACTTC.

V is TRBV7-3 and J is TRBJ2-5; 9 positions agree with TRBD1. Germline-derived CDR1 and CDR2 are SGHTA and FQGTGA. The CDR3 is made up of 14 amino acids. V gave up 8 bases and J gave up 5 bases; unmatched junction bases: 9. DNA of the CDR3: TGTGCCAGCTCGCCGGGACAGGGAGGGGAGACCCAGTACTTC. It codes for CASSPGQGGETQYF.

Here the CDR3 reads CASSLAGSTYEQYF. The CDR3 region has the DNA TGTGCCAGCAGCTTAGCGGGATCCACCTACGAGCAGTACTTC. The chain has TRBV11-1 and TRBJ2-7; D unclear. Germline V CDR1 and CDR2: SGHAT, FQDESV (reference sequence). V was trimmed by 0 bases and J by 2 bases, leaving 8 bases between them. The length of the CDR3 is 14 residues. Drawing the rest from reference TRBV11-1 and TRBJ2-7, the complete variable domain is EAEVAQSPRYKITEKSQAVAFWCDPISGHATLYWYRQILGQGPELLVQFQDESVVDDSQLPKDRFSAERLKGVDSTLKIQPAELGDSAMYLCASSLAGSTYEQYFGPGTRLTVT.

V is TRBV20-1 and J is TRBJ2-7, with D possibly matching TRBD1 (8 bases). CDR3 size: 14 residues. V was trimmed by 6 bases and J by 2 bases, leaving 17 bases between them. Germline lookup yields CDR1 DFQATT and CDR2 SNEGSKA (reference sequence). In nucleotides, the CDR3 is TGCAGTGCAGTTTTACAGGGGGGGCCCTACGAGCAGTACTTC. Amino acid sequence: CSAVLQGGPYEQYF.

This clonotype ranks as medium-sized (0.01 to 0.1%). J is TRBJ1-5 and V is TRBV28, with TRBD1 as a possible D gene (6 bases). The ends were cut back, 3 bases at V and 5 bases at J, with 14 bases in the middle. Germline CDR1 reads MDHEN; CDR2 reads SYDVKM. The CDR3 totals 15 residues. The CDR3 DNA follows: TGTGCCAGCAGTTTTATTAAGGGGGGCCATCAGCCCCAGCATTTT. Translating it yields CASSFIKGGHQPQHF.

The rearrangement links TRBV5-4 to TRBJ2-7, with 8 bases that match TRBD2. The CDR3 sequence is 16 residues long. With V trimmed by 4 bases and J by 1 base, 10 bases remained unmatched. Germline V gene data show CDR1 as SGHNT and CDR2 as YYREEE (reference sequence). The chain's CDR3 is CASSRPGLGTSYEQYF. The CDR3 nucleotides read TGTGCCAGCAGCCGTCCGGGACTAGGGACGTCCTACGAGCAGTACTTC.

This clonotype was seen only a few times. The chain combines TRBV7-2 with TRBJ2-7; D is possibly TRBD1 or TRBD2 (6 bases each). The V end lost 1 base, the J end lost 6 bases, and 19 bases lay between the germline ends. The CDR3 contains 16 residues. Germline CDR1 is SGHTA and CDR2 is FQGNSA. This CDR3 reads CASSLVRSGRGGEQYF. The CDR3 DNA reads TGTGCCAGCAGCTTAGTCCGTTCCGGGAGAGGGGGCGAGCAGTACTTC.

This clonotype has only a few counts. The CDR3 is CASSYQLFGQPQHF. For the CDR3, the DNA is TGTGCCAGCAGCTACCAATTATTCGGTCAGCCCCAGCATTTT. This chain uses TRBV28 with TRBJ1-5; D gene ambiguous. Germline CDR1 and CDR2: MDHEN and SYDVKM. The CDR3 has 14 amino acids. V was shortened by 6 bases and J by 6 bases, with 15 bases between the two germline ends. Supplemented by reference TRBV28 and TRBJ1-5, the full variable domain reads DVKVTQSSRYLVKRTGEKVFLECVQDMDHENMFWYRQDPGLGLRLIYFSYDVKMKEKGDIPEGYSVSREKKERFSLILESASTNQTSMYLCASSYQLFGQPQHFGDGTRLSIL.

The CDR3 nucleotides are TGTGCCAGCAAGAGTCGGGACAGTCGCTACGAGCAGTACTTC. It codes for CASKSRDSRYEQYF. The V gene is TRBV6-1, the J gene TRBJ2-7; 7 nucleotides match TRBD1. The trim removed 7 bases at V and 3 bases at J, leaving 9 bases unmatched. The CDR3 extends over 14 amino acids. Germline V gene data show CDR1 as MNHNS and CDR2 as SASEGT.

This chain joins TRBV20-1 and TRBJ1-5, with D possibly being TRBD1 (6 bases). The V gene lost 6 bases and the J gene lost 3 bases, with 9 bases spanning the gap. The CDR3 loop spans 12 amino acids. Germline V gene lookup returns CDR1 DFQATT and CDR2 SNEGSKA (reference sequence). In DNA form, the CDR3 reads TGCAGTGCCAGGACAGTCAATCAGCCCCAGCATTTT. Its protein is CSARTVNQPQHF.

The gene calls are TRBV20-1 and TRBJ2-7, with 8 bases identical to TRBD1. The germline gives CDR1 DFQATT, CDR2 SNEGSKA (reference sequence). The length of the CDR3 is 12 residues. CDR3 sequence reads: CRLTGATYEQYF. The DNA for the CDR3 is TGCAGATTGACAGGGGCCACCTACGAGCAGTACTTC.

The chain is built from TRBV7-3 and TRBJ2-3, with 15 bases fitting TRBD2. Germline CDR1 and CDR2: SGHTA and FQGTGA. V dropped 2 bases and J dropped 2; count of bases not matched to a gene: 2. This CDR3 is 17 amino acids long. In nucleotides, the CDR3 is TGTGCCAGCAGCTTAGGGACTAGCGGGAGGTCCACAGATACGCAGTATTTT. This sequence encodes CASSLGTSGRSTDTQYF.

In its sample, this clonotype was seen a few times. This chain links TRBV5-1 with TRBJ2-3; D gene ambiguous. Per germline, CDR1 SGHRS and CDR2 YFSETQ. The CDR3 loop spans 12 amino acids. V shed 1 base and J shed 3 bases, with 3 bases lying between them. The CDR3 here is CASSLTTDTQYF. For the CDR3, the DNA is TGCGCCAGCAGCTTGACAACAGATACGCAGTATTTT. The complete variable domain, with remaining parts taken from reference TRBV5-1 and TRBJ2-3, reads KAGVTQTPRYLIKTRGQQVTLSCSPISGHRSVSWYQQTPGQGLQFLFEYFSETQRNKGNFPGRFSGRQFSNSRSEMNVSTLELGDSALYLCASSLTTDTQYFGPGTRLTVL.

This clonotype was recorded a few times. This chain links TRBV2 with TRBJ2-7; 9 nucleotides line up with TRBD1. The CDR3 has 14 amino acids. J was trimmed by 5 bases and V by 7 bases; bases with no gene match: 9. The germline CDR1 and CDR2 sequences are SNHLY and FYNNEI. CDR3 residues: CASILTGGIHEQYF. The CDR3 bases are TGTGCCAGCATTCTGACAGGGGGTATCCACGAGCAGTACTTC.

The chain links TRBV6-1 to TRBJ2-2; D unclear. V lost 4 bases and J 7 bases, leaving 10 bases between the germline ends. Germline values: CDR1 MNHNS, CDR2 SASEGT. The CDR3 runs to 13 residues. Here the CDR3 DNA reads TGTGCCAGCAGTGTTTTATCCGACGGGGAGCTGTTTTTT. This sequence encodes CASSVLSDGELFF.

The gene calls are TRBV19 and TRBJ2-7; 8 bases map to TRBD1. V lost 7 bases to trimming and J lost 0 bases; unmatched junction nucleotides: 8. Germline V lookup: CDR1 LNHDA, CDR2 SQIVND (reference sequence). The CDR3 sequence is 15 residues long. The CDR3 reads CASKPQGTGSYEQYF. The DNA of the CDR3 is TGTGCCAGTAAGCCACAGGGGACAGGCTCCTACGAGCAGTACTTC.

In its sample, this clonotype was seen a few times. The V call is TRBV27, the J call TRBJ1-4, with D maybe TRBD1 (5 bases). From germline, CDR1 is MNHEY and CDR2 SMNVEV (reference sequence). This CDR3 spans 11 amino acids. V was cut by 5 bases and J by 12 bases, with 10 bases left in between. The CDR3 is CASSMGGELFF. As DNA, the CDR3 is TGTGCCAGCAGTATGGGGGGGGAACTGTTTTTT.

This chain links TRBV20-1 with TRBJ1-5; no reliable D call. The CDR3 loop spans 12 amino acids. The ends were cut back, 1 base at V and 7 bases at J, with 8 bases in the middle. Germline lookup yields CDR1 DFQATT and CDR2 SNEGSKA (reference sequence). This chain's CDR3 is CSARVLEQPQHF. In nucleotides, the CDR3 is TGCAGTGCTAGAGTTCTAGAGCAGCCCCAGCATTTT.